The source of this T cell receptor (beta chain) is a study of T cells in Graves' hyperthyroidism and ophthalmopathy. This CDR3 contains 13 residues. CDR1 and CDR2 (germline): SNHLY, FYNNEI. J gave up 6 bases and V 7 bases, and 6 bases lay outside the gene matches. This clonotype was recorded at least ten times. Its antigen is still unknown. TCR beta CDR3 sequences were amplified from RNA transcripts. HTBI primers drove first-round RT-PCR of the TCR CDR3. TCRdb passed the multiplex PCR reads through MiXCR, listing each CDR3 protein once. The sample records 550,000 to 800,000 distinct CDR3 sequences, about 18% being singletons. Study-wide points: Progression to ophthalmopathy was predicted a median of about 6.6 months early.

Sequencing used blood. The receptor was derived from a man aged 50-59 years with Graves' hyperthyroidism. The chain recombines TRBV2 with TRBJ2-1; 7 bases map to TRBD2. CDR3 nucleotide sequence: TGTGCCAGCACGGGACTACCGCTCAATGAGCAGTTCTTC. As protein: CASTGLPLNEQFF.